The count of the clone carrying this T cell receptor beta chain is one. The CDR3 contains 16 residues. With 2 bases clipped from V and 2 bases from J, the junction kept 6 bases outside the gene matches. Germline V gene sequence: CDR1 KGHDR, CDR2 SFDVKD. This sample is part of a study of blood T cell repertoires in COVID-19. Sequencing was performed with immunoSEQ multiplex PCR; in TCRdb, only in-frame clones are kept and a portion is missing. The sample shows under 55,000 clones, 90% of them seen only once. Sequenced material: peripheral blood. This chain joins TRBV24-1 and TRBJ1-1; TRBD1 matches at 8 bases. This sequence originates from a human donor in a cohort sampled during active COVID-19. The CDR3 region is CATSDSKQGGNTEAFF. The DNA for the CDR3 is TGTGCCACCAGTGATTCCAAACAGGGGGGAAACACTGAAGCTTTCTTT.